The TCR beta chain described here comes from a study of T cells in Graves' hyperthyroidism and ophthalmopathy. Turning to the study itself: At initial diagnosis, before any treatment had begun, peripheral blood was obtained. Findings and limits, study-wide: A model using 13 V-J features told ophthalmopathy apart from stable hyperthyroidism.

This clonotype showed up many times. Its specificity is not known. Per the germline V gene, CDR1 is DFQATT and CDR2 is SNEGSKA (reference sequence). V was shortened by 1 base and J by 7 bases, with 20 bases between the two germline ends. The CDR3 extends over 16 amino acids. The source material, RNA transcripts, was used to amplify TCR beta CDR3 regions. HTBI primers drove first-round RT-PCR of the TCR CDR3. TCRdb redid the calling of the multiplex PCR reads with MiXCR, one entry per CDR3 protein. The sample shows under 350,000 distinct CDR3 sequences, 13% of them seen only once. This clonotype originated in a young woman with Graves' hyperthyroidism that later progressed to Graves' ophthalmopathy. V is TRBV20-1 and J is TRBJ2-1; possibly TRBD2 for D (6 bases). Sequencing used blood. CDR3 sequence (DNA): TGCAGTGCTAGAGGGTACGAGGAACTAGCTCCGAATGAGCAGTTCTTC. Its protein product is CSARGYEELAPNEQFF.